One sample yielded the 10 T cell receptor beta chains listed below, sequenced in a study of blood T cell repertoires in COVID-19. Some clones are missing from TCRdb's copy, which holds only in-frame ones; the method was immunoSEQ multiplex PCR. The table has about 250,000 clones, 86% seen once. Sequenced material: peripheral blood. The origin of the receptors is an older woman who had recovered from COVID-19.

The DNA of the CDR3 is TGTGCCAGCAGCGTTAGGGGGTTCGGGGACAAGATCAACACTGAAGCTTTCTTT. As protein: CASSVRGFGDKINTEAFF. The V call is TRBV9, the J call TRBJ1-1; TRBD1 is a possible D gene (6 bases). The V end lost 2 bases, the J end lost 2 bases, and 22 bases lay between the germline ends. Germline V gives CDR1 SGDLS, CDR2 YYNGEE. This CDR3 contains 18 residues.

This clone has just a few counts. The rearrangement joins TRBV7-2 to TRBJ1-4, with TRBD1 as a possible D gene (5 bases). CDR1 is SGHTA and CDR2 is FQGNSA in the germline V gene. V lost 1 base, J lost 8 bases, and 20 bases lay in between. The CDR3 runs to 17 residues. The CDR3: CASSLGFGAQAGEKLFF. The CDR3 nucleotides read TGTGCCAGCAGCTTAGGGTTCGGGGCTCAAGCGGGCGAAAAACTGTTTTTT.

The chain is built from TRBV2 and TRBJ2-5, with 9 bases fitting TRBD1. V was pared by 7 bases and J by 1 base, with 4 bases of the junction left unmatched. CDR3 size: 14 residues. The V gene's germline CDR1 is SNHLY and CDR2 FYNNEI. CDR3 region: CASNGQGSQETQYF. The CDR3 bases are TGTGCCAGCAATGGACAGGGGAGCCAAGAGACCCAGTACTTC.

This clone was observed a single time. The gene calls are TRBV5-1 and TRBJ2-1; D may be TRBD1 (6 bases). Trimming pared 4 bases from V and 4 bases from J, leaving 12 bases between. The CDR3 is made up of 14 amino acids. Germline CDR1 and CDR2: SGHRS and YFSETQ. The CDR3 here is CASSTGTSYNEQFF. In DNA form, the CDR3 reads TGCGCCAGCAGCACAGGGACATCTTACAATGAGCAGTTCTTC. Full variable domain (remainder filled in from reference TRBV5-1 and TRBJ2-1): KAGVTQTPRYLIKTRGQQVTLSCSPISGHRSVSWYQQTPGQGLQFLFEYFSETQRNKGNFPGRFSGRQFSNSRSEMNVSTLELGDSALYLCASSTGTSYNEQFFGPGTRLTVL.

This clone is a singleton in its sample. The V gene is TRBV29-1, the J gene TRBJ1-1, with TRBD1 matching 10 bases. This CDR3 has 19 residues. CDR1 is SQVTM and CDR2 is ANQGSEA in the germline V gene. With V trimmed by 1 base and J by 0 bases, 14 bases remained unmatched. The CDR3 nucleotides read TGCAGCGTTGAAGGGAGGACTTGGACAGGGGGAAACATGAACACTGAAGCTTTCTTT. Translation gives CSVEGRTWTGGNMNTEAFF.

This chain joins TRBV5-4 and TRBJ1-2; maybe TRBD1 (5 bases). CDR1 and CDR2 from the germline V gene are SGHNT and YYREEE (reference sequence). V was clipped by 4 bases and J by 5 bases, with 12 bases between them. The CDR3 is made up of 13 amino acids. The CDR3 DNA sequence: TGTGCCAGCAGCCCTGGGGGGATTTATGGCTACACCTTC. This codes for CASSPGGIYGYTF.

The chain carries TRBV6-5 and TRBJ2-5; no definite D call. CDR1 and CDR2 from the germline V gene are MNHEY and SVGAGI. This CDR3 spans 13 amino acids. The V end lost 3 bases, the J end lost 5 bases, and 10 bases lay between the germline ends. The CDR3 protein is CASSYATRETQYF. The DNA for the CDR3 is TGTGCCAGCAGTTATGCGACGAGGGAGACCCAGTACTTC.

This clone was counted only a few times. V usage is TRBV6-4 and J usage is TRBJ1-3; D perhaps matches TRBD1 (5 bases). The CDR3 sequence is 15 residues long. The germline V gene has CDR1 MRHNA and CDR2 SNTAGT. Between the trimmed V and J ends, which lost 10 bases and 0 bases, there was a span of 16 bases. The CDR3 nucleotides read TGTGCCACCGCGCGGGACTACAGCTCTGGAAACACCATATATTTT. Amino acid sequence: CATARDYSSGNTIYF.

This sequence joins TRBV5-1 and TRBJ1-5; 7 bases agree with TRBD1. Per germline, CDR1 SGHRS and CDR2 YFSETQ. Germline trimming cut 2 bases from V and 4 bases from J; bases unmatched to any gene: 6. The CDR3 consists of 15 residues. CDR3 in DNA: TGCGCCAGCAGCTTTTGGACAGGTGAAAATCAGCCCCAGCATTTT. Translated, it gives CASSFWTGENQPQHF.

This clone was detected a few times. The same CDR3 also results from other DNA sequences found in this sample. CDR3: CASSLGQGGGYTF. DNA for the CDR3: TGTGCCAGCAGCTTGGGACAGGGCGGTGGCTACACCTTC. The chain recombines TRBV5-6 with TRBJ1-2; 7 bases fit TRBD1. Germline loops: CDR1 SGHDT, CDR2 YYEEEE. The CDR3 is made up of 13 amino acids. With 0 bases clipped from V and 7 bases from J, the junction kept 3 bases outside the gene matches.